This T cell receptor beta chain is from a study of radiation and T cells in renal cell carcinoma (dated by TCRdb to the early 2020s). General notes on the study: Samples came from a clinical trial, in which primary renal cell carcinomas received 15 Gy stereotactic body radiation therapy followed by nephrectomy 4 weeks later. A total of some 51 samples underwent TCR beta sequencing, made up of some 26 tumors and about 27 peripheral blood samples. In the 45 to 65 samples combined, 4,016,671 unique CDR3 nucleotide sequences were found, encoding 3,000,000 or so unique CDR3 amino acid sequences. What the study reported, not specific to this receptor: The single-armed trial design could not address effects of radiation dose or scheduling on the TCR repertoire. Because no pretreatment tumor biopsies were available, whether clonotypes were present in the tumor at baseline could not be determined. Tracking of blood repertoire dynamics stopped at about 4 weeks after treatment, with no follow-up past that point. In blood, the top tumor clonotypes increased between baseline and 2 weeks post-radiation and then shrank by 4 weeks, which suggests that tumor-resident clones expanded only transiently.

This specimen's time point label, per the study, means: blood 2 weeks post-SBRT. The treatment or condition label for this specimen denotes: 15 Gy SBRT to primary tumor, nephrectomy 4 weeks later. To follow tumor-enriched clonotypes, peripheral blood was collected serially from radiation-treated patients at baseline and again at 2 weeks and 4 weeks after SBRT. Every patient's renal cell carcinoma showed clear cell pathology. The QIAamp DNA Blood Mini Kit (Qiagen) was used to prepare genomic DNA for TCR sequencing. The analyses included only samples that passed all quality control checks. Cut back by 3 bases and 4 bases, the V and J ends lie 16 bases apart. Based on the germline V gene (reference sequence), the CDR1 and CDR2 sequences are LNHDA and SQIVND. The cysteine opens and the phenylalanine closes a CDR3 of 16 amino acids. This entry keeps only the CDR3 DNA: 48 bases, framed from base 1. Points on this clone: There is no known antigen for this receptor. No much larger clonotype is one base removed from it; base qualities were not supplied.

TCR beta libraries were generated from genomic DNA with the immunoSEQ kit, following the manufacturer's recommendations. For library preparation, a first multiplex PCR was performed with proprietary primers, followed by a second PCR in which unique barcodes were added, and bead cleanups were performed after each round. Each sample batch included a kit-provided positive control reaction and a negative control reaction. The final libraries were assessed on an Agilent 4200 TapeStation D1000 ScreenTape, pooled by volume, and quantified by qPCR. Sequencing was performed on an Illumina NextSeq500 with a MidOutput 150-cycle cartridge, and 156 Read1 and 15 Index1 cycles were run with kit custom primers. The pooled library was loaded at approximately 1 pM, with an approximately 19% PhiX control spiked in. The paper's data handling went like this. Vendor-processed data were analyzed in R, with a clonotype defined as all T cells sharing the same CDR3 nucleotide sequence. In the clone abundance analyses, frequencies in each sample were normalized to that sample's 10,000 most abundant clones. Public T cell clones, which averaged fewer than five per sample, were excluded before analysis. An abundance difference of at least 32-fold between compartments was the criterion for calling clonotypes tumor-enriched or baseline blood-enriched. A beta-binomial differential abundance model was used to identify clonotypes that expanded or contracted between blood time points. Similarity between tumor and blood repertoires was quantified using the Baroni-Urbani and Buser coefficient, and groups were compared with two-tailed Wilcoxon tests in R. Drawn from immuneACCESS, this table holds only the in-frame rearrangements with V and J called that TCRdb kept. Clones are partly lost; checked studies trace under half to an unresolved V gene and leave the rest unexplained. V, J and clone size are those of that table, while D and trimming were read from the DNA. This sample holds 150,000 to 160,000 clones; approximately 86% were observed only once. The top ten clones comprise over 10% of the sample.

The receptor's source is a woman in her 50s with renal cell carcinoma. The chain was built from TRBV19 and TRBJ1-3, with an unclear D gene assignment. This specimen was blood, taken from a patient whose treatment included radiotherapy and nephrectomy. The nucleotides are TGTGCCAGTAGTATTAACTCGAATCCGGACGGAAACACCATATATTTT. This sequence encodes CASSINSNPDGNTIYF.